The 8 T cell receptor beta chains below come from one sample, sequenced in a study of cytomegalovirus exposure and HLA in healthy donors. Primers for the PCR totalled 60 Vbeta and 13 Jbeta. Repertoires were generated with immunoSEQ multiplex PCR, while TCRdb's copy carries only in-frame clones and drops some. The data contain 150,000 to 250,000 clones, around 78% of them singletons. The source material was PBMCs. The receptors were gathered from a young man in good health and CMV-seronegative.

This clone was found once. This chain uses TRBV5-1 with TRBJ1-3, with a possible D match to TRBD1 (5 bases). CDR3 length: 17 amino acids. Germline lookup yields CDR1 SGHRS and CDR2 YFSETQ. V dropped 2 bases and J dropped 0 bases, with 15 bases sitting between them. The CDR3 DNA reads TGCGCCAGCAGCTTTTTCCCGGGGGACGTCTCTGGAAACACCATATATTTT. This codes for CASSFFPGDVSGNTIYF.

The V call is TRBV18, the J call TRBJ1-3, with 7 bases that match TRBD1. Germline-derived CDR1 and CDR2 are KGHSH and LQKENI. CDR3 length: 18 amino acids. With 3 bases clipped from V and 0 bases from J, the junction kept 11 bases outside the gene matches. CDR3 DNA sequence: TGTGCCAGCTCACCCTGGGACAGAAAAGATCCCTCTGGAAACACCATATATTTT. Residues: CASSPWDRKDPSGNTIYF.

The chain has TRBV7-9 and TRBJ2-1; 9 bases align to TRBD1. V shed 7 bases, J shed 8 bases, and the junction held 9 bases outside the gene matches. The CDR3 has 14 residues. Germline V gene data show CDR1 as SEHNR and CDR2 as FQNEAQ (reference sequence). Here the CDR3 reads CASTPGQGRDEQFF. CDR3 nucleotides: TGTGCCAGCACCCCGGGACAGGGACGCGATGAGCAGTTCTTC.

The CDR3 sequence: CASGGGSTGELFF. The CDR3 region has the DNA TGTGCCAGCGGTGGGGGGAGCACCGGGGAGCTGTTTTTT. The V and J genes are TRBV7-8 and TRBJ2-2; weak D call: TRBD2 (6 bases). V was clipped by 8 bases and J by 4 bases, with 11 bases between them. The germline V gene has CDR1 SGHVS and CDR2 FQNEAQ. This CDR3 is built from 13 residues.

CDR3 nucleotide sequence: TGTGCCAGCAGCTATCCGGGACAGGGGCCCCTACACTATGGCTACACCTTC. Its translation is CASSYPGQGPLHYGYTF. The chain recombines TRBV7-9 with TRBJ1-2, with 10 bases that match TRBD1. Germline values: CDR1 SEHNR, CDR2 FQNEAQ (reference sequence). This CDR3 has 17 residues. Germline trimming cut 4 bases from V and 3 bases from J; bases unmatched to any gene: 11.

J is TRBJ2-2 and V is TRBV5-1, with 12 bases that match TRBD2. CDR1 is SGHRS, CDR2 YFSETQ, per germline. With 4 bases clipped from V and 1 base from J, the junction kept 2 bases outside the gene matches. The CDR3 sequence is 16 residues long. CDR3 protein: CASSLLAGGNTGELFF. The CDR3 nucleotides read TGCGCCAGCAGCCTACTAGCGGGAGGGAACACCGGGGAGCTGTTTTTT.

J is TRBJ1-5 and V is TRBV19, with 8 nucleotides matching TRBD1. V was clipped by 7 bases and J by 2 bases; unmatched bases: 7. This CDR3 is 15 amino acids long. The germline CDR1 and CDR2 sequences are LNHDA and SQIVND (reference sequence). The CDR3, as DNA: TGTGCCAGTACCAAGCTGGGACAGGGCAATCAGCCCCAGCATTTT. It yields the protein CASTKLGQGNQPQHF.

J is TRBJ1-2 and V is TRBV7-9; maybe TRBD1 (5 bases). CDR1 SEHNR and CDR2 FQNEAQ come from the germline V gene (reference sequence). V was trimmed by 5 bases and J by 4 bases, leaving 20 bases between them. The CDR3 is 16 amino acids. As DNA, the CDR3 is TGTGCCAGCAGCCTCCACGGTGGAGGGGCGTTCTATGGCTACACCTTC. This codes for CASSLHGGGAFYGYTF.